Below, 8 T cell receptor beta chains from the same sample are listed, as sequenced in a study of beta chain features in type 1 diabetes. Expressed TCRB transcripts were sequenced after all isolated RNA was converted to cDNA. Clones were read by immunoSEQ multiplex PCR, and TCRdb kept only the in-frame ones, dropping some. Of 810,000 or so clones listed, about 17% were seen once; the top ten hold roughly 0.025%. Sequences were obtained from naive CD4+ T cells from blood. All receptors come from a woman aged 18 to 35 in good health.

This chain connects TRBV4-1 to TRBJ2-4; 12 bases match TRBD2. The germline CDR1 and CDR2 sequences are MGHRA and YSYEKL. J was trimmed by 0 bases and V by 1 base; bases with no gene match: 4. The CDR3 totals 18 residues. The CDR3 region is CASSQGLAGGLAKNIQYF. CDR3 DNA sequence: TGCGCCAGCAGCCAAGGGCTAGCGGGAGGGCTAGCCAAAAACATTCAGTACTTC.

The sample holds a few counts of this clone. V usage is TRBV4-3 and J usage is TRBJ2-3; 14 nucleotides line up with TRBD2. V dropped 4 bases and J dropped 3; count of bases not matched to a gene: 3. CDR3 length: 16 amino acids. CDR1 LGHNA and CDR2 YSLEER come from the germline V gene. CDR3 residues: CASSLGTSGRTDTQYF. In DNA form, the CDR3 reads TGCGCCAGCAGCCTTGGGACTAGCGGGAGAACAGATACGCAGTATTTT.

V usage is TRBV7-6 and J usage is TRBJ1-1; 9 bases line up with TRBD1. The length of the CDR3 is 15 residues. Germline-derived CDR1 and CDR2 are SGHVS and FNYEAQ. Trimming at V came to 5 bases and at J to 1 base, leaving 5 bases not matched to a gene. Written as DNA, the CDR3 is TGTGCCAGCAGCCAGGGACAGGGTTCGAACACTGAAGCTTTCTTT. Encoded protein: CASSQGQGSNTEAFF.

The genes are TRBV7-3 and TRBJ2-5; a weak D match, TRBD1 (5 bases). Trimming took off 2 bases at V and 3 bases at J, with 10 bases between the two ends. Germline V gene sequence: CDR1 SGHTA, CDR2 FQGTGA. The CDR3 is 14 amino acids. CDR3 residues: CASSLGPGKETQYF. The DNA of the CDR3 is TGTGCCAGCAGCTTAGGTCCAGGGAAAGAGACCCAGTACTTC.

DNA for the CDR3: TGTGCCAGCCGAGCGGGAGACCCAACCTACTACGAGCAGTACTTC. Translating gives CASRAGDPTYYEQYF. The J gene is TRBJ2-7, the V gene TRBV27; TRBD2 matches at 8 bases. V was clipped by 8 bases and J by 3 bases; unmatched bases: 12. Germline V gene sequence: CDR1 MNHEY, CDR2 SMNVEV (reference sequence). The CDR3 runs to 15 residues.

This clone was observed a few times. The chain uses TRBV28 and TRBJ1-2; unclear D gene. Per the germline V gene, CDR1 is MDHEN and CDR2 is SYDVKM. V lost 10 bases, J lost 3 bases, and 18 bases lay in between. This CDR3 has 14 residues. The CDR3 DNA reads TGTGCCACCAGACGTTCGGGTACTGACTATGGCTACACCTTC. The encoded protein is CATRRSGTDYGYTF.

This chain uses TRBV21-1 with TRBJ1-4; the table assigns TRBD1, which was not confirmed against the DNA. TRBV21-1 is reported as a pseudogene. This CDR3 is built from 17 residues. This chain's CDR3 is CASSKALPGLTNEKLFF. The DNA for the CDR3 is TGTGCCAGCAGCAAAGCGCTTCCAGGGTTAACTAATGAAAAACTGTTTTTT.

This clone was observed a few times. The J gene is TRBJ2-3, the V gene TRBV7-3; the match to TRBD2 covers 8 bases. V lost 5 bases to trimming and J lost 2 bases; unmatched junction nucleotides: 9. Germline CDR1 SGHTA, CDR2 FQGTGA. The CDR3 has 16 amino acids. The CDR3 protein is CASSPTGGGHTDTQYF. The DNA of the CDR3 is TGTGCCAGCAGCCCCACCGGGGGGGGGCACACAGATACGCAGTATTTT.